The source of this TCR beta chain is a study of blood T cells in healthy people across ages (dated by TCRdb to 2014 to 2015). Looking at the study overall: In model experiments, template switching captured about one uniquely barcoded TCR beta cDNA molecule for every two T cells. Using deep sequencing normalized with unique cDNA molecular identifiers, the study measured how TCR beta repertoire diversity changes with age. Donors were grouped into four age groups: young (average roughly 17 years), middle-aged (39), aged (around 60) and long-lived (around 82). To avoid experimental bias, donors of different ages were randomly spread across the sequencing lanes. For two donors (one aged 18 to 30 and one aged 80 or older), the study analyzed two additional independent replicas of 1 million unique cDNA reads from the same blood draw.

The junction shows trimming of 4 bases on V and 5 bases on J, plus 20 bases between the germline ends. Inclusive of the bounding cysteine and phenylalanine, the CDR3 is 16 residues long. Left in the record is the CDR3 DNA by itself, 48 bases read in frame from the first base. Donors were 40 or so systemically healthy Caucasian individuals from Russia aged roughly 6 to 100 years. Each donor gave approximately 9.3 milliliters of peripheral blood, collected into EDTA-treated Vacutainer tubes. Ficoll-Paque density-gradient centrifugation was used to isolate PBMCs, with at least 6.5 million per sample. Trizol reagent was used to extract total RNA from PBMCs, with at least 6 micrograms per sample. For every donor, flow cytometry on a PBMC aliquot measured the percentage of naive CD45RAhigh/CD27high T cells. About this clonotype itself: The antigen it recognizes is unknown. No much larger clonotype is one base removed from it; base qualities were not supplied.

The protocol used for the library was 5' RACE. Instrument on record: Illumina HiSeq 2500. A second PCR of 7 to 11 cycles was performed with a sample-barcoded 5' primer and a J-beta primer mix. Each TCR beta cDNA molecule received a unique molecular identifier from a template-switch 5' adaptor carrying 12 random nucleotides. Each sample yielded at least 2.5 million CDR3-containing paired-end reads. First-strand cDNA was synthesized from all RNA with the Mint cDNA synthesis kit, primed by a TRBC-specific oligonucleotide. Following uracil-DNA glycosylase treatment, all cDNA underwent a first 18-cycle PCR with the universal primers M1SS and BC2_uni_R. On the authors' methods: For normalization, 1 million high-quality reads were randomly selected from each sample, with every read carrying a distinct molecular identifier. Instead of being binned into consensus sequences, reads that shared molecular identifiers were thrown out. MiTCR, set to a Q25 quality threshold and the strictest error-elimination algorithm, was used for CDR3 identification, clonotype clustering and error correction. Lower-bound total TCR beta diversity was estimated with a nonparametric unseen species model using Euler transformation. TCRdb handled the public reads itself, with Q25 trimming in fastp and clone calling in MiXCR, and kept productive beta chains. A single entry per CDR3 protein holds the most common genes and DNA from its merged rows. These V and J calls are TCRdb output, not the study's own analysis. A total of about 1,400,000 distinct CDR3 sequences appear in this sample, 55% to 75% of them only once. Of the sample, over 5% falls within the top ten clones.

What the work shows at the level of the full study, not this receptor alone: Estimates of total diversity from one million sequenced T cells were regarded as lower bounds and underestimates. The long-lived group showed more naive CD4+ T cells, fewer expanded clones and increased TCR diversity than the aged group, suggesting age selection. A strong correlation was found between observed TCR beta diversity and the percentage of naive T cells measured by flow cytometry. Conclusive comparison of naive and antigen-experienced compartments was prevented by the profiling of bulk unsorted PBMCs. As age increased, observed TCR beta diversity per million T cells dropped in a roughly linear way, and a significant reduction was already evident by age 40. The CMV infection status of donors was not known, potentially confounding age-related changes in expanded clonotypes.

The clonotype originates from a man aged 18 to 29 in good health. The sequenced sample consisted of blood. Recombination joined TRBV12-3 or TRBV12-4 with TRBJ1-2, with the D gene too uncertain to name. Here the CDR3 is given as CASSSSLGSVAYGYTF. The DNA sequence follows: TGTGCCAGCAGTTCCTCTTTGGGGTCGGTAGCTTATGGCTACACCTTC.